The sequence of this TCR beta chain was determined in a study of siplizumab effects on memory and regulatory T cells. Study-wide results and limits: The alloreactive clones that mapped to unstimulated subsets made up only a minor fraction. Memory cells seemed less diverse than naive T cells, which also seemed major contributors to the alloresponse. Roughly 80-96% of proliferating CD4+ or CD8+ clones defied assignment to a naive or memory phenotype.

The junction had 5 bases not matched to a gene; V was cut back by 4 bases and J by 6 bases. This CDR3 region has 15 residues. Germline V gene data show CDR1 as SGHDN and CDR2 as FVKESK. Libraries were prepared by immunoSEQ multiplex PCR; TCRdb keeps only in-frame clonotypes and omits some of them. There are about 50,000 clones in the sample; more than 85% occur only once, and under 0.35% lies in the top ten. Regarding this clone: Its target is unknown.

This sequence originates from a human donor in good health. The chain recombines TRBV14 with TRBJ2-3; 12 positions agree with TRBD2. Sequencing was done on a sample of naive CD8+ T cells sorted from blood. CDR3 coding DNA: TGTGCCAGCAGCCGACTAGCGGGAGCAACCGATACGCAGTATTTT. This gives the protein CASSRLAGATDTQYF.